What follows describes a single T cell receptor beta chain. The antigen it binds to is not known. No much larger clonotype is one base removed from it; base qualities were not supplied. This sample was taken from a study of regulatory and conventional T cells in RAG deficiency (TCRdb year 2017). For the study in its entirety: The study used high-throughput TCR beta sequencing to compare repertoire diversity and composition of Treg, conventional CD4+ and CD8+ T cells between RAG-deficient patients and healthy controls. The full study reports these points: Compared with controls, Omenn syndrome and CID/AS patients had roughly 100-fold fewer unique TCR beta sequences in Treg cells, but only about 9.8-fold fewer in the other subsets. Compared with control T-cell subpopulations, RAG-deficient patients had much lower Shannon entropy and higher Simpson indices. In Omenn syndrome patients, sorted CD25-high CD127-low cells may represent peripherally activated cells rather than bona fide Treg cells. Some T-cell subset analyses were not performed for some subjects. Shorter CDR3 lengths were found in all patient T-cell subsets, and >85% Treg-Tconv repertoire overlap at nucleotide and amino acid level was observed in Omenn syndrome patients.

Conventional CD4+ T cells were purified from blood as CD25-low CD127-high cells before genomic DNA extraction. Seven or eight healthy control donors served as the comparison group for repertoire analyses. Reading the germline V gene gives CDR1 SGHAT and CDR2 FQNNGV. The CDR3 sequence holds 15 residues, the cysteine and phenylalanine included. Only the CDR3 DNA is retained, 45 bases long and in frame from the first base. V is reduced by 5 bases and J by 2 bases, leaving a spacing of 15 bases between them. Preparation of the library involved the immunoSEQ multiplex PCR assay. Genomic DNA from the sorted T-cell subsets was used to amplify and sequence rearranged TCR beta chain products. The paper's processing steps were these. Repertoire diversity of productive TCR beta rearrangements was quantified using Shannon entropy and Simpson indices. Clonal expansion was assessed using the summed frequency of the 100 most abundant productive TCR beta clonotypes among total reads. The TRB repertoires were scored with a self-reactivity index that is based on amino acid usage at CDR3beta positions 6 and 7. Two-way ANOVA was used for repertoire analyses, while Student t or Mann-Whitney tests were used for flow cytometric analyses. TCRdb took over this immuneACCESS table, retaining in-frame rearrangements with V and J assigned. Such tables are incomplete; in checked studies, under half of the missing clones stem from an unresolved V gene, and the remainder is unexplained. D and trimming were read from the DNA, whereas the V and J calls and clone size are those reported in that table. This sample lists roughly 35,000 clones; approximately 80% were detected once. Of the sample, roughly 3% falls within the top ten clones.

A further study also used this sample, focusing on regulatory T cells. The second publication reports: The multiplex PCR relied on 52 forward TRBV primers and 13 reverse TRBJ primers, and amplification bias was corrected through assay-based and computational methods. In patients, repertoires had restricted unique TRB V-J pairs and skewed V and J gene usage, with regulatory T cells showing the most marked changes. The study compared T-cell receptor beta repertoires of sorted regulatory, conventional CD4+ and CD8+ T cells in CD3G-deficient patients with those in healthy controls. Peripheral blood mononuclear cells were isolated by Ficoll density separation. Within the immunoSEQ assay, multiplex PCR amplified rearranged TRB loci from genomic DNA. TRB amplicons were sequenced on an Illumina HiSeq platform. Custom algorithms error-filtered the raw sequences and aligned them to reference gene sequences, after which the immunoSEQ online tools were used for analysis. Productive and nonproductive TRB rearrangement frequencies were evaluated among both unique and total sequences. Prism software was used to run t tests, Mann-Whitney tests or two-way ANOVA for comparisons between groups.

This sequence originates from a human donor in good health. The chain employs TRBV11-2 and TRBJ1-1, with TRBD1 tentatively as D gene (6 bases match). The sequenced sample consisted of CD4+ effector T cells sorted from blood. The sequence in DNA is TGTGCCAGCAGCCCCCTAGGACAGAGAAACACTGAAGCTTTCTTT. Its amino acids are CASSPLGQRNTEAFF.